Following are 29 T cell receptor beta chains from one sample sequenced in a study of cytomegalovirus exposure and HLA in healthy donors. This PCR relied on a set of 60 Vbeta primers and 13 Jbeta primers. The data were produced by immunoSEQ multiplex PCR, yet TCRdb's version contains in-frame clones alone and is incomplete. The data show 150,000 to 200,000 clones, with roughly 85% seen just once and approximately 1.5% held by the top ten. Sequenced input: PBMCs. The source is a male donor in good health and CMV-seronegative.

The chain links TRBV7-2 to TRBJ2-7, with a possible D match to TRBD2 (6 bases). CDR1 SGHTA and CDR2 FQGNSA come from the germline V gene. Trimming removed 5 bases from V and 5 bases from J, with 13 bases in between. This CDR3 is 13 amino acids long. The CDR3 spells CASSPTGDHEQYF. The CDR3 DNA follows: TGTGCCAGCAGCCCTACGGGGGACCACGAGCAGTACTTC.

The chain couples TRBV28 to TRBJ1-1; D call uncertain. CDR1 and CDR2 from the germline V gene are MDHEN and SYDVKM. The CDR3 is made up of 14 amino acids. The ends were cut back, 6 bases at V and 5 bases at J, with 16 bases in the middle. The CDR3 spells CASSRAPPSTEAFF. The CDR3 DNA reads TGTGCCAGCAGCCGTGCCCCCCCGAGTACTGAAGCTTTCTTT.

The chain joins TRBV6-5 to TRBJ2-1, with 7 nucleotides matching TRBD1. V shed 7 bases, J shed 3 bases, and the junction held 3 bases outside the gene matches. CDR1 is MNHEY and CDR2 is SVGAGI in the germline V gene. This CDR3 spans 13 amino acids. The CDR3 DNA sequence: TGTGCCAGCACAAGGACAGGCTACAATGAGCAGTTCTTC. It codes for CASTRTGYNEQFF.

The rearrangement links TRBV29-1 to TRBJ2-4; 7 bases line up with TRBD2. The CDR3 runs 15 residues. CDR1 is SQVTM, CDR2 ANQGSEA, per germline. CDR3 sequence: CCTKGGSSEKNIQYF. CDR3 sequence (DNA): TGCTGCACGAAGGGAGGGTCGTCGGAGAAAAACATTCAGTACTTC. Looking up the rest from reference TRBV29-1 and TRBJ2-4 gives the full variable domain: SAVISQKPSRDICQRGTSLTIQCQVDSQVTMMFWYRQQPGQSLTLIATANQGSEATYESGFVIDKFPISRPNLTFSTLTVSNMSPEDSSIYLCCTKGGSSEKNIQYFGAGTRLSVL.

The J gene is TRBJ2-2, the V gene TRBV28; D is uncertain. There are 12 residues in the CDR3. V was cut by 2 bases and J by 7 bases, with 5 bases left in between. Germline CDR1 and CDR2: MDHEN and SYDVKM. In DNA form, the CDR3 reads TGTGCCAGCAGTTTACGGGTCGGGGAGCTGTTTTTT. Its translation is CASSLRVGELFF.

J is TRBJ1-1 and V is TRBV11-3; 10 positions agree with TRBD1. The CDR3 is 14 residues long. The germline gives CDR1 SGHNT, CDR2 YENEEA. The ends lost 4 bases at V and 11 bases at J; junction bases unmatched: 10. CDR3 sequence reads: CASSSGQGGDVAFF. In nucleotides, the CDR3 is TGTGCCAGCAGCTCCGGACAGGGGGGCGATGTGGCTTTCTTT.

The J gene is TRBJ2-2, the V gene TRBV15; 8 bases align to TRBD2. This CDR3 has 16 residues. Trimming took 2 bases from V and 7 from J; bases not matched to a gene: 9. Germline V gives CDR1 LNHNV, CDR2 YYDKDF (reference sequence). The CDR3, as DNA: TGTGCCACCAGCAGAAACCAAGGACTAGCCCTCGGGGAGCTGTTTTTT. Translating gives CATSRNQGLALGELFF.

V is TRBV5-4 and J is TRBJ2-1; TRBD2 matches 13 bases. From germline, CDR1 is SGHNT and CDR2 YYREEE (reference sequence). This CDR3 is built from 17 residues. J gave up 6 bases and V 4 bases, and 10 bases lay outside the gene matches. CDR3 amino acids: CASSPGGLAGEGNEQFF. The CDR3 nucleotides read TGTGCCAGCAGCCCCGGAGGACTAGCGGGGGAGGGCAATGAGCAGTTCTTC.

The rearrangement uses TRBV27 and TRBJ2-1; D possibly corresponds to TRBD2 (6 bases). The CDR3 loop spans 14 amino acids. The germline V gene has CDR1 MNHEY and CDR2 SMNVEV (reference sequence). V was trimmed by 3 bases and J by 1 base, leaving 7 bases between them. The CDR3 nucleotides read TGTGCCAGCAGTTTCCGGGGGTCCTACAATGAGCAGTTCTTC. It codes for CASSFRGSYNEQFF.

The chain employs TRBV11-2 and TRBJ1-2, with TRBD1 identical over 9 bases. The length of the CDR3 is 15 residues. Trimming removed 4 bases from V and 3 bases from J; junction bases left unmatched: 6. Per the germline V gene, CDR1 is SGHAT and CDR2 is FQNNGV. This chain's CDR3 is CASSSSDRGDYGYTF. For the CDR3, the DNA is TGTGCCAGCAGCTCCTCGGACAGGGGAGACTATGGCTACACCTTC.

The J gene is TRBJ2-3, the V gene TRBV9; 12 bases map to TRBD1. Germline V gene lookup returns CDR1 SGDLS and CDR2 YYNGEE. The CDR3 is 17 amino acids. Losses at the gene ends were 2 bases for V and 6 bases for J; bases not matched to a gene: 10. Here the CDR3 reads CASSVAPGQGARDTQYF. The DNA for the CDR3 is TGTGCCAGCAGCGTGGCCCCGGGACAGGGGGCGCGCGATACGCAGTATTTT.

V gene TRBV6-1 combines with J gene TRBJ2-2; TRBD1 matches at 9 bases. Germline CDR1 MNHNS, CDR2 SASEGT. The V segment lost 4 bases and the J segment 1 base; nucleotides outside the gene matches: 4. The CDR3 runs to 16 residues. The CDR3 reads CASSAGTGWNTGELFF. CDR3 bases: TGTGCCAGCAGTGCTGGGACAGGGTGGAACACCGGGGAGCTGTTTTTT.

The chain links TRBV7-9 to TRBJ1-2; 7 bases are a match to TRBD1. With V trimmed by 3 bases and J by 6 bases, 4 bases remained unmatched. Germline V lookup: CDR1 SEHNR, CDR2 FQNEAQ (reference sequence). The CDR3 runs to 13 residues. The CDR3 DNA is TGTGCCAGCAGCTTCGGACAGGATAATGGCTACACCTTC. Residues: CASSFGQDNGYTF. The full variable domain, in which reference TRBV7-9 and TRBJ1-2 provide the parts outside the CDR3, is DTGVSQNPRHKITKRGQNVTFRCDPISEHNRLYWYRQTLGQGPEFLTYFQNEAQLEKSRLLSDRFSAERPKGSFSTLEIQRTEQGDSAMYLCASSFGQDNGYTFGSGTRLTVV.

This clone came up a few times. This chain links TRBV6-1 with TRBJ1-5; D may be TRBD1 (5 bases). Germline-derived CDR1 and CDR2 are MNHNS and SASEGT. The CDR3 is 13 residues long. V lost 3 bases and J lost 3, with 6 bases in between. The CDR3 region has the DNA TGTGCCAGCAGTGACAGGGACAATCAGCCCCAGCATTTT. This translates into CASSDRDNQPQHF.

The chain employs TRBV27 and TRBJ2-7, with 8 bases that match TRBD2. The CDR3 consists of 15 residues. Germline assignment: CDR1 MNHEY and CDR2 SMNVEV (reference sequence). V trimming: 3 bases; J trimming: 3 bases; junction bases outside the gene matches: 7. This chain's CDR3 is CASSFASGGFYEQYF. As DNA, the CDR3 is TGTGCCAGCAGTTTTGCGAGCGGGGGTTTCTACGAGCAGTACTTC.

The chain employs TRBV29-1 and TRBJ2-5, with 11 positions matching TRBD1. The J call may be faulty, since TRBJ2-7 better matches the DNA end. The germline CDR1 and CDR2 sequences are SQVTM and ANQGSEA. The CDR3 runs to 13 residues. The CDR3 region has the DNA TGCAGCGTGGCGGGGACAGGGGGCTACGAGCAGTACTTC. Translation: CSVAGTGGYEQYF.

This chain connects TRBV7-9 to TRBJ1-1; TRBD1 agrees at 7 bases. The CDR3 runs 15 residues. Unmatched junction bases numbered 9, after V lost 4 bases and J lost 4 bases. CDR1 is SEHNR and CDR2 is FQNEAQ in the germline V gene (reference sequence). The CDR3 DNA is TGTGCCAGCAGCTCGACAGGGAAGTCAAGCACTGAAGCTTTCTTT. Encoded protein: CASSSTGKSSTEAFF.

The chain employs TRBV6-1 and TRBJ2-7; D perhaps matches TRBD1 (5 bases). Germline assignment: CDR1 MNHNS and CDR2 SASEGT. Trimming took off 4 bases at V and 4 bases at J, with 17 bases between the two ends. This CDR3 comprises 15 residues. This CDR3 reads CASSVGADPVYEQYF. The CDR3 nucleotides are TGTGCCAGCAGTGTAGGGGCAGACCCTGTTTACGAGCAGTACTTC.

This clone was observed a handful of times. V is TRBV6-4 and J is TRBJ2-2, with a weak D call TRBD1 (6 bases). The CDR3 sequence is 15 residues long. Germline V lookup: CDR1 MRHNA, CDR2 SNTAGT. Deletions cut 0 bases from V and 1 base from J, with 6 bases between. The CDR3 loop is CASSDSTGNTGELFF. Here the CDR3 DNA reads TGTGCCAGCAGTGACTCGACAGGGAACACCGGGGAGCTGTTTTTT.

The V and J genes are TRBV21-1 and TRBJ2-3; the D call in the table, TRBD1, was not verified against the DNA. TRBV21-1 is reported as a pseudogene. CDR3 length: 14 residues. The CDR3 reads CASSKLPGSDTQYF. CDR3 nucleotides: TGTGCCAGCAGCAAACTCCCAGGCTCAGATACGCAGTATTTT.

The rearrangement links TRBV28 to TRBJ2-3; TRBD1 aligns across 8 bases. CDR1 MDHEN and CDR2 SYDVKM come from the germline V gene. CDR3 length equals 15 residues. The ends lost 8 bases at V and 5 bases at J; junction bases unmatched: 12. CDR3 sequence (DNA): TGTGCCAGCGGAGACGTAGACAGGGGCGGAGATACGCAGTATTTT. Translated: CASGDVDRGGDTQYF.

The chain has TRBV30 and TRBJ2-1; 8 bases are a match to TRBD2. CDR3 size: 13 residues. After removal of 5 bases from V and 7 bases from J, the junction contained 7 bases not matched to a gene. The germline V gene has CDR1 GTSNPN and CDR2 SVGIG (reference sequence). CDR3: CAWGSGIGNEQFF. CDR3 in DNA: TGTGCCTGGGGTAGCGGGATCGGGAATGAGCAGTTCTTC.

V and J are TRBV21-1 and TRBJ2-2; no DNA check was done on the table's D call, TRBD1. TRBV21-1 has pseudogene status. The CDR3 contains 16 residues. The CDR3 DNA reads as TGTGCCAGCAGCAAAGGACGGGACAGGGGGACCGGGGAGCTGTTTTTT. Protein product: CASSKGRDRGTGELFF.

The chain employs TRBV4-3 and TRBJ2-1; 16 bases line up with TRBD2. V lost 0 bases, J lost 0 bases, and 8 bases stayed unmatched. This CDR3 is 21 amino acids long. Germline V gene data show CDR1 as LGHNA and CDR2 as YSLEER. The CDR3 DNA is TGCGCCAGCAGCCAAGAAGGGGGGACTAGCGGGAGGGTTAGCTCCTACAATGAGCAGTTCTTC. Amino acid sequence: CASSQEGGTSGRVSSYNEQFF.

The chain joins TRBV29-1 to TRBJ2-1; D remains ambiguous. The CDR3 contains 13 residues. Looked up from germline, CDR1 is SQVTM and CDR2 is ANQGSEA. Trimming removed 7 bases at V and 2 bases at J, with 12 bases between. CDR3 bases: TGCAGCGGTGCCAGAATGACCTACAATGAGCAGTTCTTC. It translates to CSGARMTYNEQFF.

V and J are TRBV5-4 and TRBJ2-7; the D is unclear. V lost 1 base, J lost 3 bases, and 5 bases lay in between. The CDR3 spans 12 residues. The germline gives CDR1 SGHNT, CDR2 YYREEE (reference sequence). The CDR3 nucleotides read TGTGCCAGCAGCTTGAACAGCTACGAGCAGTACTTC. Translation: CASSLNSYEQYF.

The gene calls are TRBV4-3 and TRBJ1-4; D might be TRBD1 (6 bases). V was clipped by 0 bases and J by 5 bases, with 16 bases between them. From germline, CDR1 is LGHNA and CDR2 YSLEER. The length of the CDR3 is 17 residues. In DNA form, the CDR3 reads TGCGCCAGCAGCCAAGACCCAGCACAGGGAAAAAATGAAAAACTGTTTTTT. This encodes CASSQDPAQGKNEKLFF.

V and J are TRBV5-1 and TRBJ2-3, with 11 bases aligning to TRBD2. The CDR3 covers 20 residues. Germline CDR1 is SGHRS and CDR2 is YFSETQ. V dropped 2 bases and J dropped 0; count of bases not matched to a gene: 14. The CDR3 DNA reads as TGCGCCAGCAGCTTTAACGGGCGAATAGCGGGGGGGACTAGCACAGATACGCAGTATTTT. Protein: CASSFNGRIAGGTSTDTQYF.

Turning to this clone: Other DNA sequences from this sample encode an identical CDR3 as well. This chain joins TRBV11-2 and TRBJ1-2, with a weak D call TRBD1 (5 bases). Trimming shortened V by 5 bases and J by 6 bases, and 13 bases separated the two germline ends. Germline V gives CDR1 SGHAT, CDR2 FQNNGV. CDR3 length equals 13 residues. CDR3 region: CASSLGTGDGYTF. The CDR3 DNA follows: TGTGCCAGCAGCCTCGGGACGGGAGATGGCTACACCTTC.